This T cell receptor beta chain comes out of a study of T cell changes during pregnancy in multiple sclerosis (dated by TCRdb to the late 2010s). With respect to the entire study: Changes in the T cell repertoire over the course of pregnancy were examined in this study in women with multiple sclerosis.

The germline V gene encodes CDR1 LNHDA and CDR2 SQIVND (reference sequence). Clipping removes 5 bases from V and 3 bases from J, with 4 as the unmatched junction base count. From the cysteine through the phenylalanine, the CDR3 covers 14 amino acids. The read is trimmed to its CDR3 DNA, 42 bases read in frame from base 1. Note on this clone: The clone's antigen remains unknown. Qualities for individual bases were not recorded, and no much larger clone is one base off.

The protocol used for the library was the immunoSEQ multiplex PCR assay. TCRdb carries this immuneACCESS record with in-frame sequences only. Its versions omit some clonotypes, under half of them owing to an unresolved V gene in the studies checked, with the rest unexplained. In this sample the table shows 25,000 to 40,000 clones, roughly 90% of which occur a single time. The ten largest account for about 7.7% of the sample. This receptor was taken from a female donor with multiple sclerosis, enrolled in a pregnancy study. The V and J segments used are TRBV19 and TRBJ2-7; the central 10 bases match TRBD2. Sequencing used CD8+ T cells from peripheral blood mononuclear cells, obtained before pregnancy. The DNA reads TGTGCCAGTAGTCCTACTAGCGGGGACTACGAGCAGTACTTC. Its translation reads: CASSPTSGDYEQYF.